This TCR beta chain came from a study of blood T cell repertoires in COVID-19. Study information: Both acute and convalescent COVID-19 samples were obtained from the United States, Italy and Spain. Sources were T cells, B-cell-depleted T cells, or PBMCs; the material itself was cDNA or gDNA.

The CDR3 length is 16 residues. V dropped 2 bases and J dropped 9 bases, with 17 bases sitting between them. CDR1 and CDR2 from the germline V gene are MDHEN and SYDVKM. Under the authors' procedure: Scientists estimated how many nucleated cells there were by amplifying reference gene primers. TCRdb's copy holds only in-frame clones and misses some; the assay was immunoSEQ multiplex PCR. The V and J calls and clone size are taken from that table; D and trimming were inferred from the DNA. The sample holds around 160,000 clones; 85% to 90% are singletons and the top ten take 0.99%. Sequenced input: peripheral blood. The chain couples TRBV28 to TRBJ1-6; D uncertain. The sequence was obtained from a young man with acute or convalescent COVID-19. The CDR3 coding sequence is TGTGCCAGCAGTTTAATAACGACTGAAGGTAGTTCACCCCTCCACTTT. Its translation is CASSLITTEGSSPLHF. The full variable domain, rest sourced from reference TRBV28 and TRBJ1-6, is DVKVTQSSRYLVKRTGEKVFLECVQDMDHENMFWYRQDPGLGLRLIYFSYDVKMKEKGDIPEGYSVSREKKERFSLILESASTNQTSMYLCASSLITTEGSSPLHFGNGTRLTVT.